Given below is one T cell receptor beta chain in context. There are 15 residues in the CDR3. Trimming removed 7 bases at V and 1 base at J, with 15 bases between. Germline V gene lookup returns CDR1 MDHEN and CDR2 SYDVKM. This sample is drawn from a study of cytomegalovirus exposure and HLA in healthy donors. PCR was performed using 60 Vbeta and 13 Jbeta primers. TCRdb keeps only in-frame clones here, not all; method: immunoSEQ multiplex PCR. The sample gives over 130,000 clones, around 80% of which show up once; approximately 1.1% is in the top ten. The chain has TRBV28 and TRBJ2-3; TRBD2 is a possible D gene (5 bases). The sequence came from a female donor in good health and CMV-seronegative. Specimen: PBMCs. CDR3 sequence: CASTSPGSGTDTQYF. CDR3 DNA: TGTGCCAGCACCTCCCCGGGGAGTGGCACAGATACGCAGTATTTT.